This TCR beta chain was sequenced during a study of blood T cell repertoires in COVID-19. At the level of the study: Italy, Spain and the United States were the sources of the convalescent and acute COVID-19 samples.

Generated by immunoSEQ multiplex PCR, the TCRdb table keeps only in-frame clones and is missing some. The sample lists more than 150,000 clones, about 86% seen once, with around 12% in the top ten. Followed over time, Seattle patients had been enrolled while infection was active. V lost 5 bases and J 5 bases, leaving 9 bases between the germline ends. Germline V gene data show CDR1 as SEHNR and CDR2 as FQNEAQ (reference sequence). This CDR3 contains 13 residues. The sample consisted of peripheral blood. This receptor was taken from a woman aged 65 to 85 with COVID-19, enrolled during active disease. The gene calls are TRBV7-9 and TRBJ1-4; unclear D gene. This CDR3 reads CASSPPENEKLFF. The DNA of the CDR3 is TGTGCCAGCAGCCCCCCTGAGAATGAAAAACTGTTTTTT.